Listed below are T cell receptor beta chains from one sample, sequenced in a study of radiotherapy plus CTLA-4 blockade in lung cancer. Sequenced by immunoSEQ multiplex PCR; TCRdb stores in-frame clones only, minus some. The table shows tens of thousands of clones, with under 85% occurring only once. Sequences were derived from peripheral blood, sampled from a patient treated with radiotherapy plus ipilimumab. The receptors shown here come from a human donor with non-small cell lung cancer whose response to radiotherapy plus ipilimumab could not be evaluated. CDR3s include the opening cysteine and the closing phenylalanine or tryptophan. Fields, in order: D gene, clone size, J gene, V gene, CDR3 protein, CDR3 DNA. The D gene is left open where the match is weak. Rows give clone size only sometimes, using once, few, many, or a class for an expanded clone.

NA	NA	TRBJ1-5	TRBV4-2	CASSQEYGAYLNSNQPQHF	TGTGCCAGCAGCCAAGAATATGGGGCCTACCTGAATAGCAATCAGCCCCAGCATTTT
TRBD2	once	TRBJ2-2	TRBV5-1	CASSSTLSGRGAGELFF	TGCGCCAGCAGCTCCACCCTTAGCGGGAGGGGCGCCGGGGAGCTGTTTTTT
NA	NA	TRBJ1-2	TRBV20-1	CSSFGYGYTF	TGCAGCTCCTTCGGCTATGGCTACACCTTC
NA	NA	TRBJ1-1	TRBV7-9	CASSPYAGATEAFF	TGTGCCAGCAGCCCTTACGCGGGGGCGACTGAAGCTTTCTTT
NA	NA	TRBJ1-3	TRBV2	CASSVSRGGNTIYF	TGTGCCAGCAGTGTCTCTAGGGGTGGAAACACCATATATTTT
NA	few	TRBJ2-6	TRBV5-1	CASSSGTLYRTGANVLTF	TGCGCCAGCAGCTCGGGGACTCTTTATAGGACTGGGGCCAACGTCCTGACTTTC
NA	NA	TRBJ2-1	TRBV19	CASSTQDVPSGKFF	TGTGCCAGTAGCACTCAGGACGTTCCATCAGGGAAGTTCTTC
NA	NA	TRBJ1-2	TRBV6-5	CASCYTDRPNYGYTF	TGTGCCAGCTGCTACACCGACAGACCTAACTATGGCTACACCTTC
TRBD1	NA	TRBJ2-7	TRBV10-3	CAISANIGTVLYEQYF	TGTGCCATCAGTGCAAATATCGGGACAGTGCTCTACGAGCAGTACTTC
TRBD2	NA	TRBJ2-5	TRBV28	CASNPSLAGGAETQYF	TGTGCCAGCAACCCCTCGCTAGCGGGAGGTGCGGAGACCCAGTACTTC
NA	NA	TRBJ1-2	TRBV7-2	CASSLRGLYGYTF	TGTGCCAGCAGCTTGCGAGGGTTGTATGGCTACACCTTC
NA	NA	TRBJ1-2	TRBV25-1	CATQRRGDYGYTF	TGTGCCACCCAGAGGCGGGGAGACTATGGCTACACCTTC
TRBD1	NA	TRBJ2-1	TRBV6-5	CASSLGQSSYNEQFF	TGTGCCAGCAGTTTGGGACAGAGCTCCTACAATGAGCAGTTCTTC
TRBD2	NA	TRBJ2-1	TRBV7-2	CASSPTSEYNEQFF	TGTGCCAGCAGTCCTACTAGCGAGTACAATGAGCAGTTCTTC
TRBD1	few	TRBJ2-7	TRBV6-1	CASTDRGAQYF	TGTGCCAGCACCGACAGGGGTGCGCAGTACTTC
NA	NA	TRBJ2-7	TRBV6-5	CASTRGDMGEQYF	TGTGCCAGCACTAGGGGTGATATGGGCGAGCAGTACTTC
NA	NA	TRBJ2-7	TRBV27	CASSSLASGFYEQYF	TGTGCCAGCAGTTCTCTAGCGTCGGGCTTCTACGAGCAGTACTTC
TRBD1	NA	TRBJ2-7	TRBV7-9	CASSLGTGGSYEQYF	TGTGCCAGCAGCCTAGGGACAGGGGGCTCCTACGAGCAGTACTTC
TRBD2	NA	TRBJ2-2	TRBV19	CASSTVRGGLTNTGELFF	TGTGCCAGTAGTACCGTCCGGGGGGGGCTAACGAACACCGGGGAGCTGTTTTTT
NA	NA	TRBJ2-6	TRBV29-1	CSVVQGSGANVLTF	TGCAGCGTTGTTCAGGGTTCTGGGGCCAACGTCCTGACTTTC
TRBD1	NA	TRBJ2-7	TRBV5-6	CASSLEWGTGRHEQYF	TGTGCCAGCAGCTTGGAGTGGGGGACAGGTCGGCACGAGCAGTACTTC
NA	few	TRBJ2-3	TRBV18	CASSSTLSADTQYF	TGTGCCAGCTCATCCACCCTATCCGCAGATACGCAGTATTTT